These 3 T cell receptor beta chains share one sample of origin, sequenced in a study of regulatory T cells in long-lasting Graves disease (dated by TCRdb to about 2021). This specimen's time point label, interpreted: persistent/refractory GD, antithyroid drugs over 5 years with positive TRAb. For both TCR sequencing and RNA sequencing, RNA was extracted from PBMCs using TRIzol. Libraries came from multiplex PCR. The instrument given in TCRdb is Illumina HiSeq 4000. To build TCR beta libraries, CDR3 regions were amplified by Arm-PCR using iRepertoire HTBI primers. The public sequencing data were trimmed at Q25 with fastp and processed into clonotypes with MiXCR by TCRdb, which kept only in-frame beta chains. Under each unique CDR3 protein, matching rows form one entry showing the most common genes and DNA. Across this sample there are about 470,000 distinct CDR3 sequences, with roughly 21% seen only once. Roughly 7% of the sample is held by the ten biggest clonotypes.

Sample: peripheral blood mononuclear cells (PBMCs), taken when the disease was refractory, from a patient treated with antithyroid drugs. The receptors originated from a female donor with Graves disease.

The chain couples TRBV5-1 to TRBJ2-2, with D hard to call. Trimming took 0 bases from V and 7 from J, leaving 7 bases between them. Looked up from germline, CDR1 is SGHRS and CDR2 is YFSETQ. The CDR3 loop spans 13 amino acids. CDR3 in amino acids: CASSLEAVGELFF. CDR3 sequence (DNA): TGCGCCAGCAGCTTGGAGGCTGTCGGGGAGCTGTTTTTT.

A few counts support this clonotype. Compared with germline, one end of the junction differs, possibly owing to a read error. As DNA, the CDR3 is TGTGCCAGCAGGTTAGGGGGGAGAGGGACTGAAGCTTTCTTT. Translating it yields CASRLGGRGTEAFF. The chain uses TRBV12-3 or TRBV12-4 and TRBJ1-1; weak D call: TRBD1 (6 bases). The CDR3 loop spans 14 amino acids.

This clonotype was seen a handful of times. The chain combines TRBV13 with TRBJ1-4; possible D gene TRBD1, 6 bases. Trimming removed 5 bases at V and 11 bases at J, with 18 bases between. This CDR3 has 14 amino acids. CDR1 PRHDT and CDR2 FYEKMQ come from the germline V gene (reference sequence). For the CDR3, the DNA is TGTGCCAGCAGCGCACAGGGTATTGGAGAGAAACTGTTTTTT. This translates into CASSAQGIGEKLFF. The variable domain in full, with the rest retrieved from reference TRBV13 and TRBJ1-4, is AAGVIQSPRHLIKEKRETATLKCYPIPRHDTVYWYQQGPGQDPQFLISFYEKMQSDKGSIPDRFSAQQFSDYHSELNMSSLELGDSALYFCASSAQGIGEKLFFGSGTQLSVL.